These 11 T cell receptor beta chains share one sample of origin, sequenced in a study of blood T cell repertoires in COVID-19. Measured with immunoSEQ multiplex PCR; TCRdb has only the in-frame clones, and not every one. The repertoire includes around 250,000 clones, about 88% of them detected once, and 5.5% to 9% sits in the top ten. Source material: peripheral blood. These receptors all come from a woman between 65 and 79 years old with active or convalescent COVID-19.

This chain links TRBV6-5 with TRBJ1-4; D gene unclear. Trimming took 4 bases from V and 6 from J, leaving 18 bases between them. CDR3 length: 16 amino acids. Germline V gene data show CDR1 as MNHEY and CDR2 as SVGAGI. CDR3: CASSSLEGRHDEKLFF. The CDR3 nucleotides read TGTGCCAGCAGTTCCTTAGAGGGCCGGCATGATGAAAAACTGTTTTTT.

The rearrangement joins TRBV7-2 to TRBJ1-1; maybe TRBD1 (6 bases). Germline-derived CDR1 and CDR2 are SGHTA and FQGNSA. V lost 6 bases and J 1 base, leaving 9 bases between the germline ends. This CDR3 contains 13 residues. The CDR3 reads CASRSGQNTEAFF. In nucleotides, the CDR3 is TGTGCCAGCAGATCGGGACAGAACACTGAAGCTTTCTTT.

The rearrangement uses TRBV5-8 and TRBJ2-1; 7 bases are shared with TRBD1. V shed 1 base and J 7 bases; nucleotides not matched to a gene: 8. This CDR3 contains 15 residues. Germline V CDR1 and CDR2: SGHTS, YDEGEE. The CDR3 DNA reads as TGTGCCAGCAGCTTGCGGAAACAGGGGAAGAATGAGCAGTTCTTC. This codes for CASSLRKQGKNEQFF.

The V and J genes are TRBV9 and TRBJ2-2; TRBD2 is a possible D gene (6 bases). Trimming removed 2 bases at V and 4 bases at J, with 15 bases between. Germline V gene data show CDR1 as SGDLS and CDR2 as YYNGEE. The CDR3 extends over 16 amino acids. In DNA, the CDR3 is TGTGCCAGCAGCGTTGGGGCGCAGGGAGGCACCGGGGAGCTGTTTTTT. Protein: CASSVGAQGGTGELFF.

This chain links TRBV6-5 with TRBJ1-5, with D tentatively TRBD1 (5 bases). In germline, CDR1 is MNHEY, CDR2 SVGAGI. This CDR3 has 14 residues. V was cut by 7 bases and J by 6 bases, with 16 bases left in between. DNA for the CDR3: TGTGCCAGCATACGACGGACGGGGGGTCAGCCCCAGCATTTT. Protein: CASIRRTGGQPQHF.

CDR3 nucleotide sequence: TGTGCCAGCAGTTACGGTGCTACGGGCTCCTACAATGAGCAGTTCTTC. It yields the protein CASSYGATGSYNEQFF. This chain links TRBV6-2 or TRBV6-3 with TRBJ2-1; the D is unclear. The CDR3 extends over 16 amino acids. The V end was cut by 2 bases, the J end by 0 bases, with 11 bases between. Germline loops: CDR1 MNHEY, CDR2 SVGEGT.

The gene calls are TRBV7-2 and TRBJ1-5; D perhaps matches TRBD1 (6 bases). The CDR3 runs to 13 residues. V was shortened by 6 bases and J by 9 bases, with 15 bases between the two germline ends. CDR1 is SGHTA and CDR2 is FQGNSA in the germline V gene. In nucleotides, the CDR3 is TGTGCCAGCAGTGGACAGCCATCGTTGCCCCAGCATTTT. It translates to CASSGQPSLPQHF.

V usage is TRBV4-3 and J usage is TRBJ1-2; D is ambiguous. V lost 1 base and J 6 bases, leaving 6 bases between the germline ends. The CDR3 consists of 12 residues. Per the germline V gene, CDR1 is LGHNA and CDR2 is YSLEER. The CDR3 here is CASSQAKNGYTF. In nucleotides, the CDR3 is TGCGCCAGCAGCCAAGCCAAAAATGGCTACACCTTC.

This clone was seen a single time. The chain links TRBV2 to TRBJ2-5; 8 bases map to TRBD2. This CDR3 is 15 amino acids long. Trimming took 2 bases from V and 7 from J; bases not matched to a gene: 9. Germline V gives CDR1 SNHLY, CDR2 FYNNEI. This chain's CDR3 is CASSEWQSGGATQYF. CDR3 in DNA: TGTGCCAGCAGTGAATGGCAAAGCGGGGGAGCGACCCAGTACTTC. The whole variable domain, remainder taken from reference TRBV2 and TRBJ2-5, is EPEVTQTPSHQVTQMGQEVILRCVPISNHLYFYWYRQILGQKVEFLVSFYNNEISEKSEIFDDQFSVERPDGSNFTLKIRSTKLEDSAMYFCASSEWQSGGATQYFGPGTRLLVL.

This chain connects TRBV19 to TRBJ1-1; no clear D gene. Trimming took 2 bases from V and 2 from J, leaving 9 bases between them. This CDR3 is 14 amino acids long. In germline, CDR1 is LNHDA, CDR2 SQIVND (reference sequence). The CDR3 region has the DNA TGTGCCAGTAGTATACGGGAATTTAACACTGAAGCTTTCTTT. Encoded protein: CASSIREFNTEAFF.

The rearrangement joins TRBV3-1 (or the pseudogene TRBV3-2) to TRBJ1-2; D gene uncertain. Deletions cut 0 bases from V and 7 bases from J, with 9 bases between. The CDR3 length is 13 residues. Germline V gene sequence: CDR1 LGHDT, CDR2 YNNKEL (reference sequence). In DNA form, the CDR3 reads TGTGCCAGCAGCCAAGAAAGGAGAGTTGGCTACACCTTC. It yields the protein CASSQERRVGYTF.